This T cell receptor beta chain was captured in a study of beta chain features in type 1 diabetes. Study findings and constraints: The study left unresolved whether HLA type influences TCRB rearrangement. There were fewer insertions and more deletions at the VDJ junctions of type 1 diabetes patients. Moderate yet significant TCRB CDR3 shortening was seen in Type 1 diabetes patients in all four CD4+ subsets.

This clone was seen a single time. What it recognizes is unknown. CD4+ naive, central memory, regulatory and stem cell-like memory cells were sorted via CD45RO/CCR7/CD25/CD127/CD95/CD27. Trimming took off 3 bases at V and 2 bases at J, with 16 bases between the two ends. The V gene's germline CDR1 is SGDLS and CDR2 YYNGEE. CDR3 length: 16 amino acids. The authors reverse transcribed all of the isolated RNA, so sequencing captured expressed TCRB transcripts. Naive, central memory and regulatory T cell samples yielded around 3.5 million reads on average. Produced via immunoSEQ multiplex PCR; TCRdb's table is partial and in-frame only. The sample carries 95,000 to 150,000 clones, around 15% recorded once.

Sequenced sample: central memory CD4+ T cells from blood. The chain links TRBV9 to TRBJ2-3; D might be TRBD2 (6 bases). The TCR originated in a man younger than 40 with type 1 diabetes. The CDR3 loop reads CASSGDSGFYTDTQYF. The CDR3 DNA is TGTGCCAGCAGCGGCGATAGCGGATTTTACACAGATACGCAGTATTTT.